The sample holds many counts of the clone carrying this T cell receptor (beta chain). The data derive from a study of T cells after yellow fever vaccination. Study results and caveats: Post-booster samples contained most primary-vaccination clones (around 96% CD4, about 90% CD8).

This CDR3 is 14 amino acids long. Germline V lookup: CDR1 SGHVS, CDR2 FQNEAQ. The V end was cut by 4 bases, the J end by 2 bases, with 12 bases between. Each CDR3 protein gets one entry after TCRdb re-called the 5' RACE reads with MiXCR. The sample lists under 55,000 distinct CDR3 sequences, approximately 6.6% occurring once. This sequence was found in a man younger than 30 who received the YFV17D yellow fever vaccine. This specimen consisted of CD8+ T cells not binding an NS4B(214-222) dextramer, sorted from PBMCs, obtained approximately 40 days after the first yellow fever vaccination. This chain connects TRBV7-8 to TRBJ2-7; maybe TRBD2 (7 bases). The CDR3 DNA reads TGTGCCAGCAGCTGGGGGGAGGGGGCCTACGAGCAGTACTTC. It codes for CASSWGEGAYEQYF.